Listed here are 4 T cell receptor beta chains from one sample, sequenced in a study of OX40 agonist ivuxolimab in advanced cancers. Data came from immunoSEQ multiplex PCR; TCRdb stores just in-frame clones and leaves some out. The sample lists tens of thousands of clones, around 88% seen once, with 11% to 15% in the top ten. The sequencing here drew on CD4+ or CD8+ T cells sorted from blood, taken in a trial of the OX40 agonist ivuxolimab. These receptors were obtained from an adult with an advanced solid tumor such as melanoma, head and neck, liver or kidney cancer.

The V call is TRBV7-8, the J call TRBJ2-3; the match to TRBD2 covers 13 bases. From germline, CDR1 is SGHVS and CDR2 FQNEAQ. The CDR3 is 18 amino acids. J lost 3 bases, V lost 4 bases, and 10 bases had no gene match. The CDR3, as DNA: TGTGCCAGCAGCTCATCTAGGACTAGCGGGAGCATAACAGATACGCAGTATTTT. Residues: CASSSSRTSGSITDTQYF.

The sample holds one count of this clone. This chain uses TRBV5-1 with TRBJ2-7; TRBD2 matches 12 bases. The ends lost 4 bases at V and 5 bases at J; junction bases unmatched: 7. The germline CDR1 and CDR2 sequences are SGHRS and YFSETQ. The CDR3 sequence is 15 residues long. The CDR3 nucleotides are TGCGCCAGCAGCCGGACTAGCGGGAACAGGAACGAGCAGTACTTC. Translation: CASSRTSGNRNEQYF.

This chain uses TRBV15 with TRBJ1-5, with D possibly matching TRBD1 (5 bases). The germline V and J ends were trimmed by 3 bases and 3 bases, with 15 bases remaining between them. The CDR3 runs to 16 residues. Per germline, CDR1 LNHNV and CDR2 YYDKDF (reference sequence). The CDR3 nucleotides read TGTGCCACCAGCAGGGAGACAGCCAGCCCCAATCAGCCCCAGCATTTT. Amino acids: CATSRETASPNQPQHF.

The chain couples TRBV18 to TRBJ2-2; D possibly corresponds to TRBD1 (6 bases). The CDR3 is made up of 15 amino acids. V dropped 9 bases and J dropped 0 bases, with 14 bases sitting between them. Per germline, CDR1 KGHSH and CDR2 LQKENI. The CDR3 region has the DNA TGTGCCAGTAAACAAGGACAGACGAACACCGGGGAGCTGTTTTTT. Its protein is CASKQGQTNTGELFF.